This T cell receptor (beta chain) derives from a study of blood T cell repertoires in COVID-19. TCRdb's table, derived via immunoSEQ multiplex PCR, lists solely in-frame clones and lacks some. The sample comprises fewer than 200,000 clones, roughly 90% of which are singletons, and approximately 5% rests with the top ten. Germline trimming cut 1 base from V and 0 bases from J; bases unmatched to any gene: 8. This CDR3 region has 18 residues. The germline CDR1 and CDR2 sequences are SGDLS and YYNGEE. The specimen sequenced was peripheral blood. V and J are TRBV9 and TRBJ2-3, with 10 bases matching TRBD2. The sequence came from a man aged 18 to 29 with COVID-19, enrolled during active disease. The DNA of the CDR3 is TGTGCCAGCAGCGTACCCGTAGCGGGAGGCGATAGCACAGATACGCAGTATTTT. Translating gives CASSVPVAGGDSTDTQYF.